The clone carrying this T cell receptor (beta chain) was recorded once. These data belong to a study of blood T cell repertoires in COVID-19. Study overall: In each case, the material was cDNA or gDNA derived from T cells, B-cell-depleted T cells, or PBMCs.

Assay: immunoSEQ multiplex PCR; the TCRdb copy retains only in-frame clones and omits some. The repertoire holds 200,000 to 300,000 clones, with 70% to 90% as singletons. Germline lookup yields CDR1 KGHSH and CDR2 LQKENI. The ends were cut back, 1 base at V and 7 bases at J, with 17 bases in the middle. This CDR3 has 16 amino acids. V and J are TRBV18 and TRBJ2-1; D possibly corresponds to TRBD1 (6 bases). The material sequenced was peripheral blood. This clonotype was obtained from a woman aged 25-40 years who had recovered from COVID-19. As DNA, the CDR3 is TGTGCCAGCTCACCACAAACAGGGTTTATTTTGAATGAGCAGTTCTTC. Translating gives CASSPQTGFILNEQFF.